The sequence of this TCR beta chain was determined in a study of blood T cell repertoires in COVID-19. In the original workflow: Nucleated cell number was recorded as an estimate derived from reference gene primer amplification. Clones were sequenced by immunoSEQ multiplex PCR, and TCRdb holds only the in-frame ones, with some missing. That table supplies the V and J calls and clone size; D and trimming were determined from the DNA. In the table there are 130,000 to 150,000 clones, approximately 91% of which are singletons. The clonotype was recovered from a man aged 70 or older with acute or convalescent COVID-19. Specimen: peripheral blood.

CDR3 sequence (DNA): TGTGCCAGCAGCCGTGGGAGGGATACGCAGTATTTT. Protein product: CASSRGRDTQYF. The chain carries TRBV11-3 and TRBJ2-3; tentatively, D is TRBD2 (6 bases). V was trimmed by 5 bases and J by 6 bases, leaving 9 bases between them. CDR1 SGHNT and CDR2 YENEEA come from the germline V gene. The CDR3 length is 12 residues.